The 14 T cell receptor beta chains reported below all come from one sample, sequenced in a study of T cells after yellow fever vaccination (dated by TCRdb to between 2018 and 2020). The intended sense of this specimen's treatment or condition label: live attenuated yellow fever vaccine strain. Library generation was performed with 5' RACE. The sequencer listed for this sample is Illumina HiSeq 2500. The public reads were run again by TCRdb, first through fastp at Q25 and then through MiXCR, and only productive beta chains were kept. Rows merge per CDR3 protein into single entries with the most common DNA and genes. In this sample the table shows 140,000 to 150,000 distinct CDR3 sequences, just over 6.5% of which occur a single time. More than 0.55% of the sample belongs to the ten largest clones. This specimen consisted of CD4+ T cells sorted from PBMCs, obtained 10 days after the yellow fever booster vaccination. The receptors come from a man aged 25 to 45 who received the YFV17D yellow fever vaccine.

The rearrangement uses TRBV10-1 and TRBJ2-1, with D perhaps matching TRBD2 (6 bases). The CDR3 length is 14 residues. From germline, CDR1 is WNHNN and CDR2 SYGVQD (reference sequence). Trimming pared 6 bases from V and 6 bases from J, leaving 15 bases between. In DNA form, the CDR3 reads TGCGCCAGCAGCGGGACCGCCGGGGGCAATGAGCAGTTCTTC. It translates to CASSGTAGGNEQFF.

CDR3 loop: CASSLGGGTSGRLTYF. CDR3 DNA sequence: TGTGCCAGCAGCTTAGGAGGGGGGACTAGCGGGAGGTTGACGTATTTT. This chain joins TRBV7-2 and TRBJ2-3, with TRBD2 identical over 15 bases. The CDR3 consists of 16 residues. Germline V gene data show CDR1 as SGHTA and CDR2 as FQGNSA. Unmatched junction bases numbered 10, after V lost 1 base and J lost 14 bases.

In this sample, this clonotype turned up many times. This chain uses TRBV9 with TRBJ2-7; D may be TRBD2 (5 bases). The germline V gene has CDR1 SGDLS and CDR2 YYNGEE. The V end was cut by 0 bases, the J end by 1 base, with 8 bases between. This CDR3 is 14 amino acids long. This chain's CDR3 is CASSVDGVSYEQYF. The CDR3 nucleotides read TGTGCCAGCAGCGTAGACGGGGTGTCCTACGAGCAGTACTTC.

This clonotype was recorded at least ten times. CDR3 sequence reads: CASGVGEPYEQYF. The CDR3 DNA reads TGTGCCAGCGGAGTAGGGGAACCCTACGAGCAGTACTTC. V usage is TRBV6-2 or TRBV6-3 and J usage is TRBJ2-7; possible D gene TRBD1, 5 bases. Germline V gives CDR1 MNHEY, CDR2 SVGEGT. The CDR3 is 13 residues long. The germline V and J ends were trimmed by 8 bases and 2 bases, with 13 bases remaining between them.

This clonotype was recorded many times. The chain uses TRBV20-1 and TRBJ2-5; 8 bases line up with TRBD1. Germline V gives CDR1 DFQATT, CDR2 SNEGSKA (reference sequence). The CDR3 loop spans 14 amino acids. With V trimmed by 2 bases and J by 2 bases, 4 bases remained unmatched. CDR3: CSARWGQEQETQYF. CDR3 sequence (DNA): TGCAGTGCTAGATGGGGACAGGAGCAAGAGACCCAGTACTTC.

The table lists this clonotype with many counts. The gene calls are TRBV21-1 and TRBJ2-5; the table names TRBD1, a call not compared with the DNA. TRBV21-1 is recorded as a pseudogene. The CDR3 covers 14 residues. The DNA for the CDR3 is TGTGCCAGCAGTAGGACAGGGGAGGAAGAGACCCAGTACTTC. Its translation: CASSRTGEEETQYF.

The rearrangement joins TRBV19 to TRBJ2-5; 8 bases align to TRBD1. Germline trimming cut 7 bases from V and 5 bases from J; bases unmatched to any gene: 9. CDR1 and CDR2 (germline): LNHDA, SQIVND (reference sequence). This CDR3 spans 14 amino acids. The CDR3 nucleotides read TGTGCCAGTACCAAACGACAGGGGTTCGAGACCCAGTACTTC. Translating it yields CASTKRQGFETQYF.

This clonotype was detected ten times or more. V is TRBV6-1 and J is TRBJ2-2, with unresolved D. With 10 bases removed from V and 5 bases from J, the gap between germline ends came to 17 bases. In germline, CDR1 is MNHNS, CDR2 SASEGT. There are 14 residues in the CDR3. CDR3 sequence: CATLGSPATGELFF. CDR3 sequence (DNA): TGTGCCACCCTGGGGTCCCCGGCAACCGGGGAGCTGTTTTTT.

This clonotype was picked up many times. The genes are TRBV6-2 or TRBV6-3 and TRBJ1-2; D is uncertain. Germline V gene data show CDR1 as MNHEY and CDR2 as SVGEGT. With 5 bases removed from V and 6 bases from J, the gap between germline ends came to 10 bases. The CDR3 runs to 12 residues. The CDR3 DNA reads TGTGCCAGCAGTCGGATGAACCATGGCTACACCTTC. Amino acid sequence: CASSRMNHGYTF.

The rearrangement links TRBV6-2 or TRBV6-3 to TRBJ2-1; D might be TRBD2 (5 bases). Per the germline V gene, CDR1 is MNHEY and CDR2 is SVGEGT. CDR3 length: 12 amino acids. Trimming took 8 bases from V and 3 from J, leaving 8 bases between them. The CDR3 coding sequence is TGTGCCAGCCAAACTAGCTACAATGAGCAGTTCTTC. Amino acids: CASQTSYNEQFF.

The genes are TRBV29-1 and TRBJ1-1; D is unresolved. Trimming stripped 4 bases from V and 0 bases from J, with 9 bases between. Germline values: CDR1 SQVTM, CDR2 ANQGSEA. The CDR3 length is 13 residues. CDR3 residues: CSVGGRLNTEAFF. CDR3 in DNA: TGCAGCGTTGGCGGACGCTTGAACACTGAAGCTTTCTTT.

This clonotype was observed many times. This sequence joins TRBV3-1 and TRBJ2-7, with D possibly TRBD2 on 6 matching bases. V was trimmed by 4 bases and J by 4 bases, leaving 20 bases between them. The CDR3 has 16 amino acids. CDR1 is LGHDT and CDR2 is YNNKEL in the germline V gene (reference sequence). The CDR3 is CASSLEMDRERYEQYF. In nucleotides, the CDR3 is TGTGCCAGCAGCCTCGAGATGGACCGGGAGCGTTACGAGCAGTACTTC.

The chain employs TRBV12-3 or TRBV12-4 and TRBJ2-7; D gene uncertain. The CDR3 consists of 11 residues. Trimming stripped 6 bases from V and 3 bases from J, with 6 bases between. CDR3 nucleotide sequence: TGTGCCAGCAGCGCAGGCTACGAGCAGTACTTC. Its translation: CASSAGYEQYF.

This rearrangement joins TRBV7-3 to TRBJ2-1; 11 positions match TRBD2. The junction had 5 bases not matched to a gene; V was cut back by 1 base and J by 3 bases. Germline CDR1 reads SGHTA; CDR2 reads FQGTGA. CDR3 size: 17 residues. CDR3 sequence: CASSLSPGTSGYNEQFF. The CDR3 coding sequence is TGTGCCAGCAGCTTAAGCCCAGGGACTAGCGGCTACAATGAGCAGTTCTTC. Full variable domain (outside the CDR3, taken from reference TRBV7-3 and TRBJ2-1): GAGVSQTPSNKVTEKGKYVELRCDPISGHTALYWYRQSLGQGPEFLIYFQGTGAADDSGLPNDRFFAVRPEGSVSTLKIQRTERGDSAVYLCASSLSPGTSGYNEQFFGPGTRLTVL.